These 18 T cell receptor beta chains were sequenced from one sample in a study of CD8+CD57+ T cells in acquired aplastic anemia. Genomic DNA acted as the template from which TCR beta VDJ combination and CDR3 sequence profiling were carried out. TCRdb called the reads again in MiXCR, with one record for every CDR3 protein. Altogether a few hundred thousand distinct CDR3 sequences are present, 55% to 60% being singletons, with the ten largest covering 6.5% to 10%. What was sequenced was sorted CD4+, CD8+, or CD8+CD57+ T cells (not recorded which) from PBMCs. The receptors come from a human donor with severe aplastic anemia or a healthy control (not recorded which).

Concerning this clonotype: A read error may account for a junction end that differs from germline. This chain uses TRBV5-4 with TRBJ1-2; D gene unclear. This CDR3 comprises 13 residues. Germline V gives CDR1 SGHNT, CDR2 YYREEE (reference sequence). The chain's CDR3 is CASSLAYDSKSHF. The CDR3 bases are TGTGCCAGCAGCTTGGCCTACGATTCAAAGTCCCACTTC.

In this sample, this clonotype turned up many times. The chain joins TRBV29-1 to TRBJ1-3, with 7 bases that match TRBD1. The CDR3 sequence is 15 residues long. The J segment lost 2 bases and the V segment lost 6 bases, leaving 10 bases of the junction unmatched. Germline values: CDR1 SQVTM, CDR2 ANQGSEA. The CDR3 nucleotides are TGCAGCGTCGCCCTACAGGGGTTGCCTGGAAACACCATATATTTT. It yields the protein CSVALQGLPGNTIYF.

As to this clonotype: The conserved closing phenylalanine or tryptophan is absent in this CDR3, likely reflecting a read error. Because the CDR3's place on the DNA is in doubt, the DNA is left out and the CDR3 is given as listed by TCRdb. The V call is TRBV5-1, the J call TRBJ2-5; no DNA check was done on the table's D call, TRBD1. Germline CDR1 SGHRS, CDR2 YFSETQ. Termini included, the CDR3 measures 12 amino acids. The CDR3 is CASSAPEETRYL.

As concerns this clonotype: A read error is possible here, since a much larger clone lies one base away. V gene TRBV5-1 combines with J gene TRBJ2-3, with 10 bases matching TRBD2. Trimming removed 3 bases from V and 2 bases from J; junction bases left unmatched: 6. The CDR3 spans 16 residues. CDR1 and CDR2 from the germline V gene are SGHRS and YFSETQ. This CDR3 reads CASSSGLAENTDTQYF. In DNA, the CDR3 is TGCGCCAGCAGCTCCGGACTAGCGGAGAACACAGATACGCAGTATTTT.

There are many counts of this clonotype. The J gene is TRBJ1-5, the V gene TRBV11-2, with D unresolved. The CDR3 totals 15 residues. V was pared by 2 bases and J by 6 bases, with 14 bases between. Germline values: CDR1 SGHAT, CDR2 FQNNGV. CDR3: CASSLIPSRPQPQHF. The CDR3 DNA sequence: TGTGCCAGCAGCTTAATTCCGAGCCGGCCTCAGCCCCAGCATTTT. Drawing the rest from reference TRBV11-2 and TRBJ1-5, the complete variable domain is EAGVAQSPRYKIIEKRQSVAFWCNPISGHATLYWYQQILGQGPKLLIQFQNNGVVDDSQLPKDRFSAERLKGVDSTLKIQPAKLEDSAVYLCASSLIPSRPQPQHFGDGTRLSIL.

The count of this clonotype is one. The chain joins TRBV7-8 to TRBJ1-3; D not certain. CDR1 is SGHVS and CDR2 is FQNEAQ in the germline V gene. The CDR3 is made up of 17 amino acids. Between the trimmed V and J ends, which lost 5 bases and 3 bases, there was a span of 20 bases. CDR3 amino acids: CASSPEITRNGGNTIYF. DNA of the CDR3: TGTGCCAGCAGCCCCGAGATAACCCGAAACGGTGGAAACACCATATATTTT.

The CDR3 is CSARPDNEQFF. Here the CDR3 DNA reads TGCAGTGCTAGACCGGACAATGAGCAGTTCTTC. The J gene is TRBJ2-1, the V gene TRBV20-1, with D uncertain. Germline V gene sequence: CDR1 DFQATT, CDR2 SNEGSKA (reference sequence). Trimming removed 2 bases from V and 5 bases from J, with 4 bases in between. The CDR3 has 11 amino acids.

This clonotype showed up many times. The chain joins TRBV19 to TRBJ2-3, with D perhaps TRBD1 (6 bases). Germline loops: CDR1 LNHDA, CDR2 SQIVND (reference sequence). V was clipped by 1 base and J by 3 bases, with 8 bases between them. The CDR3 consists of 14 residues. The CDR3 DNA reads as TGTGCCAGTAGTATAGGAGGGGGTACAGATACGCAGTATTTT. Translated: CASSIGGGTDTQYF.

The rearrangement links TRBV19 to TRBJ1-5; TRBD1 is a possible D gene (5 bases). Deletions cut 1 base from V and 2 bases from J, with 12 bases between. There are 16 residues in the CDR3. In germline, CDR1 is LNHDA, CDR2 SQIVND (reference sequence). The CDR3: CASSIVGGGGNQPQHF. CDR3 in DNA: TGTGCCAGTAGTATAGTCGGGGGAGGGGGCAATCAGCCCCAGCATTTT.

CDR3 nucleotides: TGTGCCAGCAAGAAAGCGGGACGAACCTACGAGCAGTACTTC. Residues: CASKKAGRTYEQYF. This chain connects TRBV12-3 or TRBV12-4 to TRBJ2-7; 7 nucleotides line up with TRBD2. The CDR3 length is 14 residues. Trimming took 7 bases from V and 2 from J; bases not matched to a gene: 8.

V usage is TRBV20-1 and J usage is TRBJ1-6; maybe TRBD1 (5 bases). The germline gives CDR1 DFQATT, CDR2 SNEGSKA (reference sequence). The V end lost 1 base, the J end lost 8 bases, and 6 bases lay between the germline ends. CDR3 length: 12 amino acids. The CDR3 DNA reads TGCAGTGCTAGAGGGGGGGATTCACCCCTCCACTTT. It is translated as CSARGGDSPLHF.

The V and J genes are TRBV7-9 and TRBJ2-3; 9 positions agree with TRBD1. Germline CDR1 reads SEHNR; CDR2 reads FQNEAQ (reference sequence). The CDR3 is made up of 15 amino acids. V shed 4 bases, J shed 4 bases, and the junction held 6 bases outside the gene matches. This chain's CDR3 is CASSSRDRVPDTQYF. As DNA, the CDR3 is TGTGCCAGCAGCTCCCGGGACAGGGTCCCAGATACGCAGTATTTT.

The genes are TRBV7-9 and TRBJ2-7; TRBD1 agrees at 9 bases. V lost 3 bases to trimming and J lost 3 bases; unmatched junction nucleotides: 6. The germline V gene encodes CDR1 SEHNR and CDR2 FQNEAQ (reference sequence). CDR3 length: 15 residues. The CDR3 spells CASSLGSGQGYEQYF. In DNA, the CDR3 is TGTGCCAGCAGCTTGGGCTCGGGACAGGGCTACGAGCAGTACTTC.

The chain links TRBV20-1 to TRBJ2-7; the match to TRBD2 covers 11 bases. CDR1 is DFQATT, CDR2 SNEGSKA, per germline (reference sequence). The CDR3 extends over 16 amino acids. J gave up 2 bases and V 0 bases, and 6 bases lay outside the gene matches. DNA of the CDR3: TGCAGTGCTAGAGATACCGGGACTAGCGGCACCTACGAGCAGTACTTC. Its translation: CSARDTGTSGTYEQYF.

The sample holds many counts of this clonotype. The chain couples TRBV2 to TRBJ2-2, with TRBD1 identical over 7 bases. CDR1 is SNHLY, CDR2 FYNNEI, per germline. This CDR3 has 14 residues. V lost 4 bases to trimming and J lost 5 bases; unmatched junction nucleotides: 4. The CDR3 is CASSGDSLTGELFF. CDR3 bases: TGTGCCAGCAGTGGGGACAGCTTGACCGGGGAGCTGTTTTTT.

V gene TRBV20-1 combines with J gene TRBJ2-1, with D perhaps TRBD2 (5 bases). Looked up from germline, CDR1 is DFQATT and CDR2 is SNEGSKA (reference sequence). V was trimmed by 5 bases and J by 3 bases, leaving 20 bases between them. This CDR3 region has 16 residues. CDR3 DNA: TGCAGTGCTTTAAAAGACGGACTCTATGGCTACAATGAGCAGTTCTTC. This codes for CSALKDGLYGYNEQFF.

The chain uses TRBV10-3 and TRBJ1-1, with 8 positions matching TRBD1. Per the germline V gene, CDR1 is ENHRY and CDR2 is SYGVKD. Trimming removed 10 bases from V and 7 bases from J; junction bases left unmatched: 14. The CDR3 has 14 amino acids. The CDR3 DNA reads TGTGCCACCGGTGGATCCGGGACAGGAAATGAAGCTTTCTTT. It translates to CATGGSGTGNEAFF.

The gene calls are TRBV5-5 and TRBJ2-2; D is perhaps TRBD1 (6 bases). This CDR3 spans 15 amino acids. Germline values: CDR1 SGHKS, CDR2 YYEKEE (reference sequence). The germline V and J ends were trimmed by 6 bases and 4 bases, with 16 bases remaining between them. The CDR3 nucleotides are TGTGCCAGCATCAAGGGGGTACAGGGCACCGGGGAGCTGTTTTTT. Its translation: CASIKGVQGTGELFF.